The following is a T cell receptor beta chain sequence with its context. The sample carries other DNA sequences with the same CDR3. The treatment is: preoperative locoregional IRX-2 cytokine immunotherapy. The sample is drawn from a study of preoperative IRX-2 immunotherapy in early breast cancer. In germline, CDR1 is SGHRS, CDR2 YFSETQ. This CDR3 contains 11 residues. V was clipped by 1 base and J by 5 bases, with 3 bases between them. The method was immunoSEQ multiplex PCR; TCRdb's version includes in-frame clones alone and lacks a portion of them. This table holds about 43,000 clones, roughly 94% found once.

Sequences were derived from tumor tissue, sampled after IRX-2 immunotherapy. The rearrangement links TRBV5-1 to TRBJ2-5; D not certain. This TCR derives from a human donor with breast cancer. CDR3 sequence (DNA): TGCGCCAGCAGCTTGTTTGAGACCCAGTACTTC. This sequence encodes CASSLFETQYF.